The present entry profiles one T cell receptor (beta chain) with its context. This clonotype appeared many times. Its specific antigen is unknown. No base quality information exists; no much larger clone differs at one position. The data stem from a study of HIV-infected children after antiretroviral therapy interruption (dated by TCRdb to between 2017 and 2020). General notes on the study: Eight children were included: four on planned treatment interruption and four on continuous treatment, all with CD4+ count above 500 and viral load below 50 copies/ml. The interruption group had a median age of roughly 10 years, compared with 8 years in the continuous treatment group. Most participating children had recorded exposure to EBV and CMV. Samples from the interruption arm were taken at week 0, at week 12, at the end of interruption (week 24 or 48), and about 3 years after the study ended. In the continuous-treatment arm, samples from corresponding weeks 0, 48 and 150 were analyzed. Alongside measurements of thymic output, TCR repertoires of children on planned treatment interruption were compared with TCR repertoires of children on continuous antiretroviral treatment. The full study reports these points: An increase in the naive CD4+ Gini coefficient was observed by the end of treatment interruption, suggesting clonal expansion, and a return to baseline was observed by 3 years. The low number of patients is a limitation and the data should be interpreted with caution. In naive CD4+ repertoires of PTI patients, reduced CDR3 sharing between time points was observed after interruption began, whereas many sequences were found to be shared between end of interruption and 3 years later. Minor non-naive CD45RA+ populations such as EMRA or stem memory cells might have been included among the sorted CD45RA+ naive cells.

V is clipped by 2 bases and J by 3 bases, and the sequence between their germline boundaries is 9 bases long. Sequences SGHDT (CDR1) and YYEEEE (CDR2) are obtained from the germline V gene. The CDR3, from cysteine to phenylalanine, totals 13 residues. Solely the CDR3 DNA is kept, with 39 bases framed from the first base. Taken with the paper, the label for treatment or condition translates to: PENTA 11 planned treatment interruption arm or continuous ART arm. Participants were children from the United Kingdom aged 2 to 15 years who had received at least three-drug ART for at least 24 weeks. Cryopreserved PBMCs containing at least 5 million viable cells were needed, and a few candidate patients were excluded because their viable PBMC yield was low. Naive CD4+ CD45RA+ CD45RO- T cells were FACS-sorted from thawed PBMCs on a FACSAria III cell sorter. After sorting, cells were fixed, and RNA was extracted with the RNeasy FFPE kit and then with the RNeasy Micro kit.

The method behind the library was 3' RACE. To correct PCR amplification bias, TCR libraries were generated from RNA with a 3' RACE protocol that used unique molecular identifiers. Amplicon libraries were pooled in groups of up to 12 and sequenced on an Illumina MiSeq using v2 2x250 paired-end chemistry. The original pipeline was this. Reads were processed with Decombinator for assignment of V and J genes and CDR3, and barcode-based correction of errors and PCR bias was applied. Before Gini coefficients were calculated with the R ineq package, the repertoires were subsampled to the same depth. GLIPH, Hamming distance and a shared triplet metric were used to assess CDR3 similarity. The raw public data were reprocessed by TCRdb itself: fastp quality trimming at Q25, MiXCR clonotype calling, in-frame beta chains only. Every distinct CDR3 protein forms one entry, paired with its most common genes and DNA. The V and J calls here are based on TCRdb, not the publication. A total of more than 85,000 distinct CDR3 sequences appear in this sample, roughly 6.7% of them only once. Of the sample, roughly 1.1% falls within the top ten clones.

The receptor was derived from a pool of human donors with HIV. Here the chain combines TRBV5-6 and TRBJ2-7; the D gene assignment is ambiguous. Specimen: CD45RA+ CD4+ T cells from PBMCs, pooled from several time points, collected from a donor given antiretroviral therapy, either interrupted or continuous. Read against the paper, the sample's cell subset or site label means: naive CD4+ CD45RA+ CD45RO- T cells. The CDR3 protein: CASSFFDLYEQYF. The sequenced DNA: TGTGCCAGCAGCTTCTTTGACCTCTACGAGCAGTACTTC.